This note documents a single T cell receptor (beta chain) sequence. The CDR3 totals 15 residues. Germline V gene lookup returns CDR1 ENHRY and CDR2 SYGVKD. V was pared by 10 bases and J by 2 bases, with 9 bases of the junction left unmatched. Repertoires were generated with immunoSEQ multiplex PCR, while TCRdb's copy carries only in-frame clones and drops some. The sample consists of some 500,000 clones, 90% to 97% of them appearing once. The data were obtained in a study of shared clonotypes between healthy human individuals. Sequencing was done on a sample of naive CD4+ T cells sorted from blood. Noted subset: CD45RA+ positively selected. The TCR originated in a woman aged 25 to 39 in good health. The chain uses TRBV10-3 and TRBJ2-3; 10 nucleotides match TRBD2. Here the CDR3 DNA reads TGTGCCACCCGAGCGGGAGGGCCAAACACAGATACGCAGTATTTT. Translating gives CATRAGGPNTDTQYF.